This T cell receptor (beta chain) was observed in a study of cytomegalovirus exposure and HLA in healthy donors. With 60 Vbeta and 13 Jbeta primers, the PCR was carried out. Assay used: immunoSEQ multiplex PCR; TCRdb lists only in-frame clones, some missing. Of fewer than 200,000 clones in the sample, roughly a tenth are singletons; the top ten hold roughly 1.3%. This clone was counted only a few times. The antigen remains unidentified. Overall study findings and caveats: The authors later found TCR association rates varying by HLA locus, with DRB1 most and HLA-C fewest.

Sequencing input: PBMCs. The receptor was derived from a woman aged 25 to 39 in good health and CMV-seropositive.

The CDR3 spells CATSSLRQGNYEQYF. The DNA for the CDR3 is TGTGCCACCAGCAGTTTACGACAGGGTAACTACGAGCAGTACTTC. This chain connects TRBV15 to TRBJ2-7; TRBD1 agrees at 7 bases. V lost 3 bases to trimming and J lost 3 bases; unmatched junction nucleotides: 8. The CDR3 sequence is 15 residues long. In germline, CDR1 is LNHNV, CDR2 YYDKDF (reference sequence).